This passage covers 10 T cell receptor beta chains from one sample sequenced in a study of response to subunit inactivated influenza vaccine. TCRdb analysed the RT-PCR reads with MiXCR anew, one entry per CDR3 protein. The data hold around 490,000 distinct CDR3 sequences, with around 8% observed a single time. Sequencing used PBMCs from blood, obtained less than 25 months after vaccination. All receptors come from a man in his fifties or sixties who received an inactivated influenza vaccine.

This clonotype was counted only a few times. The chain carries TRBV5-1 and TRBJ1-4; a weak D match, TRBD1 (5 bases). CDR3 length: 14 amino acids. CDR1 SGHRS and CDR2 YFSETQ come from the germline V gene. Trimming pared 0 bases from V and 7 bases from J, leaving 10 bases between. The CDR3 sequence: CASSLGQWGEKLFF. The CDR3 DNA is TGCGCCAGCAGCTTGGGACAGTGGGGTGAAAAACTGTTTTTT.

This clonotype appeared many times. The chain combines TRBV7-2 with TRBJ2-3; 13 positions agree with TRBD2. This CDR3 is built from 15 residues. Germline CDR1 SGHTA, CDR2 FQGNSA. J lost 5 bases, V lost 4 bases, and 3 bases had no gene match. The CDR3 reads CASSSRLAGGDTQYF. CDR3 bases: TGTGCCAGCAGCTCCAGACTAGCGGGGGGAGATACGCAGTATTTT.

This chain links TRBV20-1 with TRBJ2-7, with TRBD1 as a possible D gene (6 bases). The germline V and J ends were trimmed by 5 bases and 4 bases, with 18 bases remaining between them. The CDR3 has 14 residues. Germline lookup yields CDR1 DFQATT and CDR2 SNEGSKA (reference sequence). CDR3 residues: CSAQRGTPLYEQYF. Written as DNA, the CDR3 is TGCAGTGCTCAAAGAGGGACACCTCTATACGAGCAGTACTTC.

In DNA, the CDR3 is TGTGCCAGCAGTTCCAGTCAGCGGGGTCGCGAAGAGACCCAGTACTTC. Translation: CASSSSQRGREETQYF. J is TRBJ2-5 and V is TRBV12-3 or TRBV12-4; 7 nucleotides match TRBD2. The trim removed 4 bases at V and 3 bases at J, leaving 11 bases unmatched. CDR3 length: 16 residues.

Comments on this clonotype: One base away lies a much larger clone, so this may be a sequencing read error. The chain joins TRBV9 to TRBJ2-2; no clear D. V dropped 4 bases and J dropped 1 base, with 8 bases sitting between them. The germline CDR1 and CDR2 sequences are SGDLS and YYNGEE. The CDR3 is 14 amino acids. This chain's CDR3 is CASSRRLNTGELFF. As DNA, the CDR3 is TGTGCCAGCAGCCGCAGGTTGAACACCGGGGAGCTGTTTTTT.

This clonotype has more than one count but fewer than ten. The rearrangement uses TRBV12-3 or TRBV12-4 and TRBJ2-5; TRBD1 might be the D (5 bases). V shed 5 bases and J shed 1 base, with 23 bases lying between them. CDR3 length: 18 residues. Here the CDR3 reads CASSPPWGSRRSQETQYF. CDR3 DNA: TGTGCCAGCAGTCCGCCCTGGGGCAGTCGGAGATCCCAAGAGACCCAGTACTTC.

In this sample, this clonotype turned up a few times. The chain recombines TRBV20-1 with TRBJ2-1; no reliable D call. V lost 7 bases and J lost 9, with 16 bases in between. Germline V gene lookup returns CDR1 DFQATT and CDR2 SNEGSKA (reference sequence). The CDR3 is made up of 12 amino acids. The CDR3, as DNA: TGCAGTGGGGCTTTACAGCGCGGTGAGCAGTTCTTC. Its protein product is CSGALQRGEQFF.

In its sample, this clonotype was seen a few times. This sequence joins TRBV4-3 and TRBJ1-1; D is ambiguous. The CDR3 is made up of 14 amino acids. Trimming left V 8 bases short and J 1 base short, with 14 bases between. Germline lookup yields CDR1 LGHNA and CDR2 YSLEER. The CDR3 coding sequence is TGCGCCAGCCGGCAGAGCGTACAGAACACTGAAGCTTTCTTT. Its translation: CASRQSVQNTEAFF.

A remark on this clonotype: Compared with germline, one end of the junction differs, possibly owing to a read error. V usage is TRBV11-2 and J usage is TRBJ2-2; D remains ambiguous. The CDR3 totals 13 residues. The germline CDR1 and CDR2 sequences are SGHAT and FQNNGV. CDR3 sequence: CTSSYGYTGELFF. The DNA for the CDR3 is TGTACCAGCAGCTACGGGTACACCGGGGAGCTGTTTTTT.

This clonotype was observed a few times. V usage is TRBV7-9 and J usage is TRBJ2-3, with no clear D. The germline CDR1 and CDR2 sequences are SEHNR and FQNEAQ (reference sequence). V lost 1 base, J lost 2 bases, and 10 bases lay in between. The CDR3 has 15 amino acids. The CDR3 DNA sequence: TGTGCCAGCAGCTTAGGACTGGGTGTCACAGATACGCAGTATTTT. This sequence encodes CASSLGLGVTDTQYF.